This T cell receptor (beta chain) was documented in a study of early T cells in non-severe SARS-CoV-2 infection. Study findings and constraints: VDJdb matching favored anti-spike CD8 responses, missing private and CD4 specificities.

The TCR library protocol attached unique molecular identifiers to the individual cDNA molecules. TCRdb processed the 5' RACE reads anew with MiXCR; each CDR3 protein has one entry. The sample yields about 30,000 distinct CDR3 sequences, around 6.6% seen once. This clonotype has just a few counts. The antigen remains unidentified. The receptor's source is an adult who was a healthcare worker with PCR-confirmed SARS-CoV-2 infection or an uninfected control (not recorded which). Input material: whole blood.

The CDR3: CASSQGLGGGTQYF. The CDR3 DNA reads as TGTGCCAGCAGCCAGGGACTAGGGGGGGGAACCCAGTACTTC. The V gene is TRBV7-2, the J gene TRBJ2-5; 8 bases fit TRBD2. The V gene's germline CDR1 is SGHTA and CDR2 FQGNSA. The CDR3 length is 14 residues. After removal of 5 bases from V and 8 bases from J, the junction contained 10 bases not matched to a gene.